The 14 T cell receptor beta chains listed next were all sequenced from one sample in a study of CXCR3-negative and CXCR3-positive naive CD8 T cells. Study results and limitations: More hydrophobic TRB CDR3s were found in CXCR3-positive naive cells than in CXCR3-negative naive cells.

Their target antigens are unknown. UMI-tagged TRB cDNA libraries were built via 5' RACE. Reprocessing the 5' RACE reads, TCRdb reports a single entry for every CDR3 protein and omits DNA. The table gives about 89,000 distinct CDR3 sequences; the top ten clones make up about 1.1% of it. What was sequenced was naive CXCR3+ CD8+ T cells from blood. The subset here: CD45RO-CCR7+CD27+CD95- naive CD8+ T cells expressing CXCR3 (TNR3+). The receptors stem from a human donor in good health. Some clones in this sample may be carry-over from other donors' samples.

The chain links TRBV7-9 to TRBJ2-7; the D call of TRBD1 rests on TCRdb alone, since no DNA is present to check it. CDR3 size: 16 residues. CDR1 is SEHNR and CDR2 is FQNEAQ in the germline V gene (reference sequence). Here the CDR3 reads CASSSGVDLRTYEQYF.

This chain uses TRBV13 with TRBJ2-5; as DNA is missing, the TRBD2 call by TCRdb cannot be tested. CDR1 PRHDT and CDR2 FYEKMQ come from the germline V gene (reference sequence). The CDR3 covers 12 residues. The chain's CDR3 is CASSLSSGAQYF.

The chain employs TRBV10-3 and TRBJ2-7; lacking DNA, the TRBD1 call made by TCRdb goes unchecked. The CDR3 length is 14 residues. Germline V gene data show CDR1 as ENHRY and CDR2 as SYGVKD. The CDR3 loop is CAISETRGPLEQYF.

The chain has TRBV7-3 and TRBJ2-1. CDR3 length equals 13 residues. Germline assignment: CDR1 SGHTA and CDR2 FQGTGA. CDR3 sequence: CASSSTGIDEQFF.

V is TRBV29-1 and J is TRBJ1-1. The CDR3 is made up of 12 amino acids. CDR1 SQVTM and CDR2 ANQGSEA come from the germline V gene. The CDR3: CSDGSGGVEAFF.

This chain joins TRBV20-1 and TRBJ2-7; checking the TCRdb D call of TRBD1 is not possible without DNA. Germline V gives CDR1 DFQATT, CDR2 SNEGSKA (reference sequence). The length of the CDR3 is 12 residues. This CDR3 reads CSARGHNYEQYF.

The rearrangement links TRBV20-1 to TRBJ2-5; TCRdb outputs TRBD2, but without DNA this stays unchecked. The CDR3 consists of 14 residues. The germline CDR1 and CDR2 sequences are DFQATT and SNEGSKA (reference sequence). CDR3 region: CSARGHEGWETQYF.

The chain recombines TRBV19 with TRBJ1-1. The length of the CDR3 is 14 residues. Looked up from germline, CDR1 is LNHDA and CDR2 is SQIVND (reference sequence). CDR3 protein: CASSIGGSGTEAFF.

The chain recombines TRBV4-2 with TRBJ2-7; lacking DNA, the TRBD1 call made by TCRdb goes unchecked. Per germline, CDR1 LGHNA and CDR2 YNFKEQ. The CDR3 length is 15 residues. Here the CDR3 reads CASSQEGTGSYEQYF.

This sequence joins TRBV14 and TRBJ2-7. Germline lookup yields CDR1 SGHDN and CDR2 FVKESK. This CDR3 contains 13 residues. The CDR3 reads CASSQEWLYEQYF.

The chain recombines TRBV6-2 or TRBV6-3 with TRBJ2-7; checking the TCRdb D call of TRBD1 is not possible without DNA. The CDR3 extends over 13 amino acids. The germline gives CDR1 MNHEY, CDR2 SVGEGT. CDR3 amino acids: CASSFGTDDEQYF.

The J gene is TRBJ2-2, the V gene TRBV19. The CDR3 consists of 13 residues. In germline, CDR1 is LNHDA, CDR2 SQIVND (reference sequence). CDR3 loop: CASSMGNAGELFF.

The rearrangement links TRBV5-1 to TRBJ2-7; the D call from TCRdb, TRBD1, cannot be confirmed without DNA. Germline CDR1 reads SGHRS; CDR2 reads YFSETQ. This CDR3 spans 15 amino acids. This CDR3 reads CASSYDRGSSYEQYF.

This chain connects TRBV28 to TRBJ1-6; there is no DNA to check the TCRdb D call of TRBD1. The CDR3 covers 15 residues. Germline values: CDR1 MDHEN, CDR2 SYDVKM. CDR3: CASSLFAGKNSPLHF.